This TCR beta chain was retrieved from a study of a mutant IDH1 vaccine in newly diagnosed glioma. Study as a whole: Sex distribution of treated patients was about 62% male and about 38% female; mean age was around 40 years. Previous care, which was radiotherapy, temozolomide, or both, most often involved both.

Time point specified: baseline, week 1 (first vaccination visit). The treatment here: pre-vaccination baseline after standard-of-care therapy. The protocol was immunoSEQ multiplex PCR, while the TCRdb copy is restricted to in-frame clones and leaves out a portion. The sample consists of approximately 20,000 clones, roughly 88% of them appearing once. Study-level points and caveats: There seemed to be no relation between pseudoprogression and changes in top peripheral T cell clonotypes. Immune responses induced by vaccination arose in 90% to 95% of the patients.

Germline V gives CDR1 SGHKS, CDR2 YYEKEE (reference sequence). V was pared by 1 base and J by 2 bases, with 6 bases between. This CDR3 has 13 amino acids. Details on this clone: Its cognate antigen is unknown.

This chain joins TRBV5-5 and TRBJ1-1; D unresolved. This TCR came from a man aged 35 to 55 with glioma. This specimen was PBMCs, taken from a glioma patient treated with radiotherapy, temozolomide or both. CDR3 DNA sequence: TGTGCCAGCAGCTTGTTAAGTAACACTGAAGCTTTCTTT. Its protein is CASSLLSNTEAFF. The variable domain in full, with the rest retrieved from reference TRBV5-5 and TRBJ1-1, is DAGVTQSPTHLIKTRGQQVTLRCSPISGHKSVSWYQQVLGQGPQFIFQYYEKEERGRGNFPDRFSARQFPNYSSELNVNALLLGDSALYLCASSLLSNTEAFFGQGTRLTVV.